These 2 T cell receptor beta chains were all obtained from the same sample, sequenced in a study of immune heterogeneity within non-small cell lung tumors. Multiplex PCR amplified the TCR beta CDR3 region. Its first round ran for roughly 10 cycles with 32 V and 13 J primers. Using its own MiXCR run on the multiplex PCR reads, TCRdb lists one record per CDR3 protein. In the table there are 2,000 to 2,500 distinct CDR3 sequences, about 35% of which are singletons. Bulk tumor genomic DNA, 600 ng per sample, was used as template. Several biopsies were spaced far apart within each primary tumor and obtained as surgery took place. It was patients with untreated, newly diagnosed non-small cell lung cancer who underwent curative surgery. The sample comprised lung tumor tissue. Receptors were obtained from a man between 65 and 85 years old with non-small cell lung cancer.

This clonotype is medium-sized (0.01 to 0.1%) within its sample. V gene TRBV20-1 combines with J gene TRBJ2-7; 14 positions agree with TRBD2. The germline CDR1 and CDR2 sequences are DFQATT and SNEGSKA (reference sequence). The V and J ends lost 6 bases and 3 bases, in that order; junction bases with no gene match: 7. The CDR3 totals 15 residues. DNA of the CDR3: TGCAGTGCCAGGGGGACTAGCGGGGGCCGCTACGAGCAGTACTTC. Protein sequence: CSARGTSGGRYEQYF.

The rearrangement joins TRBV3-1 to TRBJ1-6; D is uncertain. The germline V gene has CDR1 LGHDT and CDR2 YNNKEL (reference sequence). This CDR3 contains 13 residues. Trimming stripped 1 base from V and 8 bases from J, with 6 bases between. CDR3 amino acids: CASSQGEDSPLHF. CDR3 DNA sequence: TGTGCCAGCAGCCAAGGTGAGGATTCACCCCTCCACTTT.